This passage covers 6 T cell receptor beta chains from one sample sequenced in a study of OX40 agonist ivuxolimab in advanced cancers. Assay: immunoSEQ multiplex PCR; the TCRdb copy retains only in-frame clones and omits some. The table records about 68,000 clones, more than 75% of them present only once. Here the sequenced sample was CD4+ or CD8+ T cells sorted from blood, taken in a trial of the OX40 agonist ivuxolimab. These receptors were taken from an adult with an advanced solid tumor such as melanoma, head and neck, liver or kidney cancer.

The rearrangement uses TRBV28 and TRBJ1-1; 7 bases align to TRBD1. Trimming at V came to 3 bases and at J to 0 bases, leaving 4 bases not matched to a gene. The CDR3 totals 15 residues. Germline assignment: CDR1 MDHEN and CDR2 SYDVKM. The CDR3 DNA is TGTGCCAGCAGTTTGGGAGGGACAGTGAACACTGAAGCTTTCTTT. Residues: CASSLGGTVNTEAFF.

The chain recombines TRBV27 with TRBJ2-1; TRBD1 or TRBD2 may be the D gene (5 bases each). The CDR3 runs 17 residues. V was pared by 2 bases and J by 3 bases, with 17 bases between. The V gene's germline CDR1 is MNHEY and CDR2 SMNVEV (reference sequence). The CDR3 nucleotides are TGTGCCAGCAGTTTACTCGTCGGGACGGAGGTCTACAATGAGCAGTTCTTC. Its protein product is CASSLLVGTEVYNEQFF.

The chain combines TRBV11-2 with TRBJ1-1, with D hard to call. Trimming shortened V by 2 bases and J by 6 bases, and 7 bases separated the two germline ends. This CDR3 comprises 12 residues. Germline V gene sequence: CDR1 SGHAT, CDR2 FQNNGV. In DNA form, the CDR3 reads TGTGCCAGCAGCTTAAGTACTTCTGAAGCTTTCTTT. Translating it yields CASSLSTSEAFF.

This clone has only a few counts. This chain links TRBV11-1 with TRBJ1-1; no definite D call. CDR1 and CDR2 (germline): SGHAT, FQDESV (reference sequence). Trimming left V 6 bases short and J 3 bases short, with 8 bases between. The CDR3 extends over 12 amino acids. In DNA form, the CDR3 reads TGTGCCAGCAGAGAACGGGACACTGAAGCTTTCTTT. This translates into CASRERDTEAFF.

V is TRBV7-3 and J is TRBJ1-2; D might be TRBD1 (5 bases). There are 15 residues in the CDR3. V was pared by 1 base and J by 5 bases, with 14 bases between. Germline CDR1 SGHTA, CDR2 FQGTGA. CDR3: CASSLNRTETYGYTF. CDR3 DNA sequence: TGTGCCAGCAGCTTAAACAGGACGGAGACTTATGGCTACACCTTC.

The CDR3 sequence: CASSRTGDGPQHF. CDR3 sequence (DNA): TGTGCCAGCAGCCGAACGGGGGACGGGCCCCAGCATTTT. The chain uses TRBV7-9 and TRBJ1-5; possible D gene TRBD1, 5 bases. This CDR3 is built from 13 residues. The germline V and J ends were trimmed by 5 bases and 9 bases, with 14 bases remaining between them. Per the germline V gene, CDR1 is SEHNR and CDR2 is FQNEAQ (reference sequence).